Listed here is a single T cell receptor beta chain. Its antigen is not identified. The PCR ran on 60 Vbeta and 13 Jbeta primers. Per the study methods: There were about 80 million unique TCR beta chains by a later count, and 8.5 million to 14 million of them were shared. Assay used: immunoSEQ multiplex PCR; TCRdb lists only in-frame clones, some missing. V and J calls and clone size come straight from that table; D and trimming were deduced from the DNA. This sample yields about 120,000 clones, of which 60% to 85% are seen a single time; roughly 2.6% belongs to the top ten. These data come from a study of cytomegalovirus exposure and HLA in healthy donors. Study in general: Prior work identified more than 90 million unique TCR beta sequences in about 179 million T cells. Findings and caveats of the study: In an earlier analysis, most TCR beta V segments were productive about 87% or about 30% of the time.

In germline, CDR1 is KGHSH, CDR2 LQKENI. CDR3 length: 16 residues. V lost 0 bases to trimming and J lost 2 bases, with 13 bases between them. The J gene is TRBJ1-1, the V gene TRBV18, with D tentatively TRBD1 (5 bases). The source material was PBMCs. The clonotype was recovered from a female donor in good health and CMV-seronegative. The CDR3 nucleotides are TGTGCCAGCTCACCACCGAGGCAGGGCTTCAACACTGAAGCTTTCTTT. Its translation: CASSPPRQGFNTEAFF. Together with reference TRBV18 and TRBJ1-1, the CDR3 gives the full variable domain: NAGVMQNPRHLVRRRGQEARLRCSPMKGHSHVYWYRQLPEEGLKFMVYLQKENIIDESGMPKERFSAEFPKEGPSILRIQQVVRGDSAAYFCASSPPRQGFNTEAFFGQGTRLTVV.